A selection of T cell receptor beta chains follows, all from one sample in a study of beta chain features in type 1 diabetes. Only in-frame clones appear in the TCRdb table, and some are missing; sequencing was by immunoSEQ multiplex PCR. The sample comprises 350,000 to 450,000 clones, around 14% of which are singletons, and less than 0.04% rests with the top ten. Sequenced: naive CD4+ T cells from blood. These receptors were taken from a man aged 25 to 45 in good health. The CDR3 runs from the conserved cysteine through the conserved F or W. The order of the fields is clone size, D gene, V gene, J gene, CDR3 DNA, CDR3 protein. A D gene is named only where the DNA matches it firmly. Clone size is given for some rows only: seen once, a few or many times, or a class if the clone is expanded.

abundance: few
d_gene: NA
v_gene: TRBV4-3
j_gene: TRBJ2-3
CDR3nt: TGCGCCAGCAGCCAAGGGTCCAGCACAGATACGCAGTATTTT
CDR3aa: CASSQGSSTDTQYF

abundance: few
d_gene: NA
v_gene: TRBV11-2
j_gene: TRBJ2-3
CDR3nt: TGTGCCTCTCAGCTCCTCGGGGCGGGGATCACAGATACGCAGTATTTT
CDR3aa: CASQLLGAGITDTQYF

abundance: few
d_gene: NA
v_gene: TRBV7-9
j_gene: TRBJ2-5
CDR3nt: TGTGCCAGCAGCTTATCAACTTTACAAAAATCGATGTACTTC
CDR3aa: CASSLSTLQKSMYF

abundance: few
d_gene: NA
v_gene: TRBV29-1
j_gene: TRBJ1-1
CDR3nt: TGCAGCGCTCTCAGAGTGAACACTGAAGCTTTCTTT
CDR3aa: CSALRVNTEAFF

abundance: NA
d_gene: TRBD1
v_gene: TRBV5-1
j_gene: TRBJ2-3
CDR3nt: TGCGCCAGCAGCGCCAGGACAGGGCCAGATACGCAGTATTTT
CDR3aa: CASSARTGPDTQYF

abundance: NA
d_gene: TRBD1
v_gene: TRBV4-1
j_gene: TRBJ1-4
CDR3nt: TGCGCCAGCAGCCAGACAGGGACGGGGAGTGAAAAACTGTTTTTT
CDR3aa: CASSQTGTGSEKLFF

abundance: few
d_gene: NA
v_gene: TRBV7-2
j_gene: TRBJ2-5
CDR3nt: TGTGCCAGCAGCATGGGGACCTCGCGGGGGACCCAGTACTTC
CDR3aa: CASSMGTSRGTQYF

abundance: NA
d_gene: TRBD1
v_gene: TRBV30
j_gene: TRBJ2-3
CDR3nt: TGTGCCTGGAGTTTAGGACAGGGTAGGACAGATACGCAGTATTTT
CDR3aa: CAWSLGQGRTDTQYF

abundance: NA
d_gene: NA
v_gene: TRBV4-3
j_gene: TRBJ1-1
CDR3nt: TGCGCCAGCAGCCAAGTAGTGTTTTCTGCGAACACTGAAGCTTTCTTT
CDR3aa: CASSQVVFSANTEAFF

abundance: NA
d_gene: NA
v_gene: TRBV7-9
j_gene: TRBJ2-3
CDR3nt: TGTGCCAGCAGCTCCCACCAGGGGAGGTCAGATACGCAGTATTTT
CDR3aa: CASSSHQGRSDTQYF

abundance: NA
d_gene: NA
v_gene: TRBV4-2
j_gene: TRBJ2-4
CDR3nt: TGTGCCAGCAGCCAACCGGGACGGAACATTCAGTACTTC
CDR3aa: CASSQPGRNIQYF

abundance: NA
d_gene: NA
v_gene: TRBV11-2
j_gene: TRBJ2-1
CDR3nt: TGTGCCAGCAGGGCAGACTCAGGGAGTCCCCATGAGCAGTTCTTC
CDR3aa: CASRADSGSPHEQFF

abundance: NA
d_gene: NA
v_gene: TRBV11-2
j_gene: TRBJ1-2
CDR3nt: TGTGCCAGCAGCCCGAAATATGGCTACACCTTC
CDR3aa: CASSPKYGYTF

abundance: few
d_gene: TRBD1
v_gene: TRBV6-6
j_gene: TRBJ1-2
CDR3nt: TGTGCCAGCAGCAAAGGCTGGGCAGGGGGTGGCTACACCTTC
CDR3aa: CASSKGWAGGGYTF

abundance: few
d_gene: TRBD2
v_gene: TRBV4-3
j_gene: TRBJ2-2
CDR3nt: TGCGCCAGCAGCCAAGACGTGGCTAGCGGCTTCCCCGGGGAGCTGTTTTTT
CDR3aa: CASSQDVASGFPGELFF

abundance: few
d_gene: TRBD2
v_gene: TRBV28
j_gene: TRBJ2-1
CDR3nt: TGTGCCAGCAGTTTAGCGGGAGGAAATAACAATGAGCAGTTCTTC
CDR3aa: CASSLAGGNNNEQFF

abundance: few
d_gene: NA
v_gene: TRBV27
j_gene: TRBJ1-2
CDR3nt: TGTGCCAGCAGTACCCCAGAGGCGTATGGCTACACCTTC
CDR3aa: CASSTPEAYGYTF

abundance: NA
d_gene: TRBD2
v_gene: TRBV9
j_gene: TRBJ2-3
CDR3nt: TGTGCCAGCAGCGTACGGGCTAGCGGGAGGGATACGCAGTATTTT
CDR3aa: CASSVRASGRDTQYF

abundance: NA
d_gene: NA
v_gene: TRBV2
j_gene: TRBJ2-5
CDR3nt: TGTGCCAGCGCAGACTCAGAGACCCAGTACTTC
CDR3aa: CASADSETQYF

abundance: NA
d_gene: NA
v_gene: TRBV7-2
j_gene: TRBJ2-3
CDR3nt: TGTGCCAGCAGCTTAGCGCAGGAAGCCACGCAGTATTTT
CDR3aa: CASSLAQEATQYF

abundance: NA
d_gene: TRBD2
v_gene: TRBV7-3
j_gene: TRBJ2-1
CDR3nt: TGTGCCAGCAGCTCGACTAGCGGGGACAATGAGCAGTTCTTC
CDR3aa: CASSSTSGDNEQFF

abundance: few
d_gene: NA
v_gene: TRBV5-4
j_gene: TRBJ2-3
CDR3nt: TGTGCCAGCAGCTTGGGGGGCGCGGGCACAGATACGCAGTATTTT
CDR3aa: CASSLGGAGTDTQYF

abundance: few
d_gene: NA
v_gene: TRBV6-6
j_gene: TRBJ2-4
CDR3nt: TGTGCCAGCAAGGCAGGGAAAAACATTCAGTACTTC
CDR3aa: CASKAGKNIQYF

abundance: NA
d_gene: TRBD1
v_gene: TRBV5-4
j_gene: TRBJ1-1
CDR3nt: TGTGCCAGCAGCTTGGGAGGACAGGGCTTGACTGAAGCTTTCTTT
CDR3aa: CASSLGGQGLTEAFF

abundance: few
d_gene: TRBD1
v_gene: TRBV5-1
j_gene: TRBJ1-2
CDR3nt: TGCGCCAGCAGCGCGACGAAGGACAGGGGAGGAGGCTACACCTTC
CDR3aa: CASSATKDRGGGYTF

abundance: once
d_gene: TRBD2
v_gene: TRBV4-3
j_gene: TRBJ2-3
CDR3nt: TGCGCCAGCAGCCTGCGAGCGGGGAGCACAGATACGCAGTATTTT
CDR3aa: CASSLRAGSTDTQYF

abundance: NA
d_gene: NA
v_gene: TRBV30
j_gene: TRBJ2-1
CDR3nt: TGTGCCTGGAGTCGCCGAATCGGAGACAACTACAATGAGCAGTTCTTC
CDR3aa: CAWSRRIGDNYNEQFF

abundance: NA
d_gene: TRBD1
v_gene: TRBV29-1
j_gene: TRBJ1-1
CDR3nt: TGCAGCGTTGCTACGACAGGGCGGGGGACTGAAGCTTTCTTT
CDR3aa: CSVATTGRGTEAFF

abundance: few
d_gene: NA
v_gene: TRBV7-2
j_gene: TRBJ2-1
CDR3nt: TGTGCCAGCAGCTTTGATTGGACCGAGGAGCAGTTCTTC
CDR3aa: CASSFDWTEEQFF

abundance: few
d_gene: NA
v_gene: TRBV5-1
j_gene: TRBJ2-3
CDR3nt: TGCGCCAGCAGCGCGGGACCGACACGCACAGATACGCAGTATTTT
CDR3aa: CASSAGPTRTDTQYF

abundance: NA
d_gene: NA
v_gene: TRBV5-4
j_gene: TRBJ1-6
CDR3nt: TGTGCCAGCAGCTTAGACGGGGGACGATCACCCCTCCACTTT
CDR3aa: CASSLDGGRSPLHF

abundance: NA
d_gene: NA
v_gene: TRBV7-2
j_gene: TRBJ2-7
CDR3nt: TGTGCCAGCAGCTTATACTACGAGCAGTACTTC
CDR3aa: CASSLYYEQYF

abundance: once
d_gene: NA
v_gene: TRBV5-4
j_gene: TRBJ2-3
CDR3nt: TGTGCCAGCAGCCCCTTAGTGGGGCTGAGCACAGATACGCAGTATTTT
CDR3aa: CASSPLVGLSTDTQYF

abundance: few
d_gene: TRBD2
v_gene: TRBV29-1
j_gene: TRBJ2-3
CDR3nt: TGCAGCGTTTATGGACTAGACACAGATACGCAGTATTTT
CDR3aa: CSVYGLDTDTQYF

abundance: NA
d_gene: NA
v_gene: TRBV6-5
j_gene: TRBJ2-1
CDR3nt: TGTGCCAGCAGTTATGTGGGCAATGAGCAGTTCTTC
CDR3aa: CASSYVGNEQFF

abundance: NA
d_gene: TRBD2
v_gene: TRBV14
j_gene: TRBJ2-3
CDR3nt: TGTGCCAGCAGCCCGGGACTAGCGGGAGGTGGCACAGATACGCAGTATTTT
CDR3aa: CASSPGLAGGGTDTQYF

abundance: NA
d_gene: NA
v_gene: TRBV10-2
j_gene: TRBJ1-4
CDR3nt: TGCGCCAGCAGTCCCAGGGATGAGAAACTGTTTTTT
CDR3aa: CASSPRDEKLFF

abundance: few
d_gene: NA
v_gene: TRBV30
j_gene: TRBJ1-3
CDR3nt: TGTGCCTGGAATCGGGACAACTCTGGAAACACCATATATTTT
CDR3aa: CAWNRDNSGNTIYF

abundance: NA
d_gene: NA
v_gene: TRBV2
j_gene: TRBJ2-3
CDR3nt: TGTGCCAGCAGTCGTCCACCCACAGATACGCAGTATTTT
CDR3aa: CASSRPPTDTQYF

abundance: NA
d_gene: NA
v_gene: TRBV30
j_gene: TRBJ1-1
CDR3nt: TGTGCCTGGAGTTTAACGCGAGAAGCTTTCTTT
CDR3aa: CAWSLTREAFF

abundance: NA
d_gene: NA
v_gene: TRBV4-2
j_gene: TRBJ1-2
CDR3nt: TGTGCCAGCAGCCAAGGGTTGGAAGCTGCCTACACCTTC
CDR3aa: CASSQGLEAAYTF

abundance: NA
d_gene: NA
v_gene: TRBV4-3
j_gene: TRBJ1-6
CDR3nt: TGCGCCAGCAGCCAAGTACACACAGGGTGGAATTCACCCCTCCACTTT
CDR3aa: CASSQVHTGWNSPLHF

abundance: few
d_gene: NA
v_gene: TRBV18
j_gene: TRBJ2-5
CDR3nt: TGTGCCAGCTCACTCTTAGGTGCGGGACAACAAGAGACCCAGTACTTC
CDR3aa: CASSLLGAGQQETQYF